This T cell receptor (beta chain) was observed in a study of regulatory T cells in long-lasting Graves disease. Study observations and caveats: Repertoires from persistent disease leaned toward TRBV28, TRBJ1-2 and TRBJ2-5.

This clonotype has at least ten counts. Its target is not known. The CDR3 is 17 amino acids. The ends were cut back, 4 bases at V and 5 bases at J, with 23 bases in the middle. Germline V lookup: CDR1 MDHEN, CDR2 SYDVKM. The time point here: newly diagnosed GD, antithyroid drugs for less than 3 months. PBMCs provided the RNA from which the TCR library was made. In building TCR beta libraries, iRepertoire HTBI primers were used together with Arm-PCR of CDR3 regions. In TCRdb, the multiplex PCR reads were re-called with MiXCR into one record per CDR3 protein. This table has around 500,000 distinct CDR3 sequences, about 12% appearing once. These same records also appear under a second study, on T cells in Graves' hyperthyroidism and ophthalmopathy. Per that study: From stable hyperthyroidism, ophthalmopathy was set apart by a 13 V-J model.

V is TRBV28 and J is TRBJ1-1, with D possibly matching TRBD1 (6 bases). The receptor's source is a woman aged 25 to 45 with Graves disease. The sequences come from peripheral blood mononuclear cells (PBMCs), collected at new diagnosis, from a patient treated with antithyroid drugs. The CDR3 nucleotides are TGTGCCAGCAGTTCCGGGACACTAAGGGCGGATAATACTGAAGCTTTCTTT. Its protein is CASSSGTLRADNTEAFF.